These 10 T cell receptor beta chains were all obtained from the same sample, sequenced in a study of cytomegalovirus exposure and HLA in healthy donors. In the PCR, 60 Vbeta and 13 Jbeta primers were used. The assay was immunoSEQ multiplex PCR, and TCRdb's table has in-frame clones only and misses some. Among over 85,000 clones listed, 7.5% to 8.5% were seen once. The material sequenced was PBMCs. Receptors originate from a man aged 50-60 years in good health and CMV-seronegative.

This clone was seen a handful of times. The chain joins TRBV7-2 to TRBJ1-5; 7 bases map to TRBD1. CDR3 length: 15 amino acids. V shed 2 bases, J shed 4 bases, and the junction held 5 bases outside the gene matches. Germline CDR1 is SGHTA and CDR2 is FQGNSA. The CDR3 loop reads CASSLYRGGNQPQHF. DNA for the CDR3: TGTGCCAGCAGCTTATACAGGGGTGGAAATCAGCCCCAGCATTTT.

The CDR3 DNA reads TGTGCCAGTAGTATAGTTGCAGGAGGGGATACGCAGTATTTT. Translating it yields CASSIVAGGDTQYF. The rearrangement links TRBV19 to TRBJ2-3, with a possible D match to TRBD2 (6 bases). The germline CDR1 and CDR2 sequences are LNHDA and SQIVND (reference sequence). V gave up 1 base and J gave up 6 bases, with 11 bases separating them. This CDR3 is 14 amino acids long.

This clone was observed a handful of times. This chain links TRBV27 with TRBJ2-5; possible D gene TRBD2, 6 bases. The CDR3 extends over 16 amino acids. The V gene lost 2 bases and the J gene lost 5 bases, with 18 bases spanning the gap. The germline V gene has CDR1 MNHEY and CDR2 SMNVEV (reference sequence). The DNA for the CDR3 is TGTGCCAGCAGTTTAGGATCCGGGGCGGGAATGGAGACCCAGTACTTC. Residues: CASSLGSGAGMETQYF.

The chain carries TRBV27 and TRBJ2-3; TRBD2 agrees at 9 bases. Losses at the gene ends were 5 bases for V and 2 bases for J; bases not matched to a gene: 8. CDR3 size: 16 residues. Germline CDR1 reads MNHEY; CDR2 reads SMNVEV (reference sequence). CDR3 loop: CASSPTGTSFTDTQYF. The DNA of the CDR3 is TGTGCCAGCAGTCCAACCGGGACTAGCTTCACAGATACGCAGTATTTT.

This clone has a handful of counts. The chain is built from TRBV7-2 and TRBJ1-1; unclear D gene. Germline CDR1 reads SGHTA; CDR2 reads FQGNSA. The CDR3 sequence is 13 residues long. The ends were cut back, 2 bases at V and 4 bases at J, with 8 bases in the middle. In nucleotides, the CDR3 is TGTGCCAGCAGCTTACATCGCGGCACTGAAGCTTTCTTT. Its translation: CASSLHRGTEAFF.

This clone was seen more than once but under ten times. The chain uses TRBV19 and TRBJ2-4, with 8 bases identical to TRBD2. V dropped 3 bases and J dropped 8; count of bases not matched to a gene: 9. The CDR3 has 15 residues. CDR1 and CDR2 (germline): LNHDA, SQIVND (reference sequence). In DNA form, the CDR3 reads TGTGCCAGTAGTATGGTAACGGGAGGGTCGGACATTCAGTACTTC. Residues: CASSMVTGGSDIQYF. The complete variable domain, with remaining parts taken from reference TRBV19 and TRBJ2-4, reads DGGITQSPKYLFRKEGQNVTLSCEQNLNHDAMYWYRQDPGQGLRLIYYSQIVNDFQKGDIAEGYSVSREKKESFPLTVTSAQKNPTAFYLCASSMVTGGSDIQYFGAGTRLSVL.

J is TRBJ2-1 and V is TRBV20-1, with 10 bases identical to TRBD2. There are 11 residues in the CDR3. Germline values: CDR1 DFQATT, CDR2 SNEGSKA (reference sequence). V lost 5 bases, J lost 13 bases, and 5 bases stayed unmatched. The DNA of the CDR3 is TGCAGTGCTCCCCTAGCGGGAGTTCAGTTCTTC. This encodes CSAPLAGVQFF.

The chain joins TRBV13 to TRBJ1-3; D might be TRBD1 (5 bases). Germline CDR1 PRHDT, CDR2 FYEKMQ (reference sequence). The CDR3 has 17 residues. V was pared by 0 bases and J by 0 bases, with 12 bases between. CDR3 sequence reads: CASSLGRRVLSGNTIYF. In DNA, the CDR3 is TGTGCCAGCAGCTTAGGACGCAGGGTTCTCTCTGGAAACACCATATATTTT. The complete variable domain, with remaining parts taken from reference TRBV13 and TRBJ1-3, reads AAGVIQSPRHLIKEKRETATLKCYPIPRHDTVYWYQQGPGQDPQFLISFYEKMQSDKGSIPDRFSAQQFSDYHSELNMSSLELGDSALYFCASSLGRRVLSGNTIYFGEGSWLTVV.

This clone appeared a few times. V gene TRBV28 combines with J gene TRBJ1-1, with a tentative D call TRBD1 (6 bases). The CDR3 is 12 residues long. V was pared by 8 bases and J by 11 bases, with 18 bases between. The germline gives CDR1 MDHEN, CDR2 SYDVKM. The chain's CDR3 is CASEGEGGSAFF. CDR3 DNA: TGTGCCAGCGAGGGGGAGGGAGGGTCGGCTTTCTTT. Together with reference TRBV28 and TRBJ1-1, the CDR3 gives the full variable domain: DVKVTQSSRYLVKRTGEKVFLECVQDMDHENMFWYRQDPGLGLRLIYFSYDVKMKEKGDIPEGYSVSREKKERFSLILESASTNQTSMYLCASEGEGGSAFFGQGTRLTVV.

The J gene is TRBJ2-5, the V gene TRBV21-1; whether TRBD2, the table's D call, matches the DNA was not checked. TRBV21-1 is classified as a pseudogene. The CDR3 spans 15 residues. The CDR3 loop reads CASSTGTSVRETQYF. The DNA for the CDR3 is TGTGCCAGCAGCACCGGGACTAGCGTGCGGGAGACCCAGTACTTC.